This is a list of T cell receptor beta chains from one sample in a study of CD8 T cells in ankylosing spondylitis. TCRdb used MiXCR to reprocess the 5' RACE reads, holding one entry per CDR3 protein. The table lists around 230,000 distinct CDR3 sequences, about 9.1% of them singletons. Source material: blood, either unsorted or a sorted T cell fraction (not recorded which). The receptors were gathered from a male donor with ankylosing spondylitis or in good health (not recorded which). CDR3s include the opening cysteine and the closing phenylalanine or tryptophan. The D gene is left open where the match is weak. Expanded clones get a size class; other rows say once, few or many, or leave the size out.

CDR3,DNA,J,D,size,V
CSARPGQGAGELFF,TGCAGTGCTCGACCGGGACAGGGGGCCGGGGAGCTGTTTTTT,TRBJ2-2,TRBD1,many,TRBV20-1
CASSLYRGRSYNEQFF,TGTGCCAGCAGCTTATACAGGGGACGCTCCTACAATGAGCAGTTCTTC,TRBJ2-1,TRBD1,many,TRBV11-1
CASGFPGETSGGYTF,TGTGCCAGCGGCTTCCCCGGGGAGACCTCGGGGGGCTACACCTTC,TRBJ1-2,-,-,TRBV5-6
CASGWGPPQETQYF,TGTGCCAGCGGATGGGGACCCCCTCAAGAGACCCAGTACTTC,TRBJ2-5,-,few,TRBV6-1
CASSLLAGGPYNEQFF,TGTGCCAGCAGTCTTCTAGCGGGAGGGCCTTACAATGAGCAGTTCTTC,TRBJ2-1,TRBD2,many,TRBV6-1
CASRSGAGEQFF,TGTGCCAGCCGGTCTGGTGCGGGTGAGCAGTTCTTC,TRBJ2-1,-,-,TRBV25-1
CASSQDRAGNQPQHF,TGCGCCAGCAGCCAAGATAGGGCCGGTAATCAGCCCCAGCATTTT,TRBJ1-5,-,many,TRBV4-3
CASSLGGLGTYNEQFF,TGCGCCAGCAGCTTGGGGGGACTAGGAACCTACAATGAGCAGTTCTTC,TRBJ2-1,TRBD2,many,TRBV5-1
CASSLRTAVNTEAFF,TGCGCCAGCAGCCTACGGACAGCAGTGAACACTGAAGCTTTCTTT,TRBJ1-1,-,many,TRBV5-1
CASSLGDSTTTGELFF,TGCGCCAGCAGCTTAGGGGACTCTACTACGACCGGGGAGCTGTTTTTT,TRBJ2-2,-,-,TRBV5-1
CASSLLLDGYTGELFF,TGTGCCAGCAGCCTTCTCCTTGACGGGTACACCGGGGAGCTGTTTTTT,TRBJ2-2,-,-,TRBV4-2
CASSYRRSSSGNTIYF,TGTGCCAGCAGTTACCGGCGGTCGAGCTCTGGAAACACCATATATTTT,TRBJ1-3,-,-,TRBV6-2/TRBV6-3
CASSLVRHKADTQYF,TGTGCCAGCAGCTTAGTGCGGCACAAGGCAGATACGCAGTATTTT,TRBJ2-3,-,many,TRBV7-2
CASSLDLSNVAPLHF,TGTGCCAGCAGCTTAGATCTGAGTAACGTGGCACCCCTCCACTTT,TRBJ1-6,-,many,TRBV11-2
CASSPRRGGYEQYF,TGTGCCAGCAGTCCCCGGCGGGGAGGCTACGAGCAGTACTTC,TRBJ2-7,-,many,TRBV9
CASRRSGSPDEQFF,TGTGCCAGCCGACGTAGCGGATCTCCGGATGAGCAGTTCTTC,TRBJ2-1,-,few,TRBV12-3/TRBV12-4
CSVLPWEGGDEQYF,TGCAGCGTTCTCCCGTGGGAGGGAGGGGACGAGCAGTACTTC,TRBJ2-7,TRBD2,many,TRBV29-1
CASSLSVTRKAYEQYF,TGTGCCAGCAGCTTATCGGTCACGCGGAAAGCCTACGAGCAGTACTTC,TRBJ2-7,-,-,TRBV7-2
CASTSGGLEQYF,TGTGCCAGTACCTCAGGGGGCCTCGAGCAGTACTTC,TRBJ2-7,TRBD1,-,TRBV19
CATSRDLGYEQYF,TGTGCCACCAGCAGAGATCTAGGGTACGAGCAGTACTTC,TRBJ2-7,-,many,TRBV15
CASSSGEETQYF,TGTGCCAGCAGTTCGGGGGAAGAGACCCAGTACTTC,TRBJ2-5,-,many,TRBV28
CASTLGLAGSNEQFF,TGTGCCAGCACCCTGGGACTAGCGGGTTCCAATGAGCAGTTCTTC,TRBJ2-1,TRBD2,many,TRBV12-3/TRBV12-4
CATNGGYREPYEQYF,TGTGCCACCAATGGTGGGTACAGGGAACCCTACGAGCAGTACTTC,TRBJ2-7,-,many,TRBV6-2/TRBV6-3
CASSQGRGLAAYEQYF,TGTGCCAGCAGCCAAGGACGGGGACTAGCGGCCTACGAGCAGTACTTC,TRBJ2-7,TRBD2,-,TRBV14
CAISDWRDPEYNEQFF,TGTGCCATCAGTGATTGGCGGGACCCCGAATACAATGAGCAGTTCTTC,TRBJ2-1,-,few,TRBV10-3
CASSYVGEETYNSPLHF,TGTGCCAGCAGTTACGTCGGGGAGGAAACCTATAATTCACCCCTCCACTTT,TRBJ1-6,-,-,TRBV6-5
CASSDPSAGSGNTIYF,TGTGCCAGCAGTGACCCCTCGGCAGGCTCTGGAAACACCATATATTTT,TRBJ1-3,-,few,TRBV6-1
CASSLDSGNEKLFF,TGCGCCAGCAGCTTGGACTCCGGTAATGAAAAACTGTTTTTT,TRBJ1-4,-,many,TRBV5-1
CASSHADTQYF,TGTGCCAGCAGTCACGCGGATACGCAGTATTTT,TRBJ2-3,-,many,TRBV6-2/TRBV6-3